A selection of T cell receptor beta chains follows, all from one sample in a study of Ad26.COV2.S vaccination and SARS-CoV-2 variants. Produced via immunoSEQ multiplex PCR; TCRdb's table is partial and in-frame only. The sample shows about 370,000 clones, approximately 90% of them seen only once. Sample: peripheral blood, taken in a trial of Ad26.COV2.S vaccine versus placebo. The receptors here all came from a person between 18 and 60 years old who received the Ad26.COV2.S COVID-19 vaccine or a placebo. CDR3s include the opening cysteine and the closing phenylalanine or tryptophan. The order of the fields is V gene, clone size, J gene, D gene, CDR3 DNA, CDR3 protein. D genes are given only for firm matches. The size field is filled for only some rows; it gives once, few, many or a size class.

v_call: TRBV9; clone_size: few; j_call: TRBJ1-3; d_call: -; cdr3_nt: TGTGCCAGCAGCGTAGACGGACGCCGAGGAAACACCATATATTTT; cdr3_aa: CASSVDGRRGNTIYF
v_call: TRBV30; clone_size: -; j_call: TRBJ2-7; d_call: -; cdr3_nt: TGTGCCTACCGGGATACTACATACGAGCAGTACTTC; cdr3_aa: CAYRDTTYEQYF
v_call: TRBV5-1; clone_size: -; j_call: TRBJ1-5; d_call: -; cdr3_nt: TGCGCCAGCAGCTTGGATGGCGATAGCAATCAGCCCCAGCATTTT; cdr3_aa: CASSLDGDSNQPQHF
v_call: TRBV5-1; clone_size: -; j_call: TRBJ2-5; d_call: -; cdr3_nt: TGCGCCAGCAGCTGGGGAGCCGGCGGTCAAGAGACCCAGTACTTC; cdr3_aa: CASSWGAGGQETQYF
v_call: TRBV6-4; clone_size: few; j_call: TRBJ2-1; d_call: TRBD2; cdr3_nt: TGTGCCAGCGGGGAGCGGGGGGCAGCCTACAATGAGCAGTTCTTC; cdr3_aa: CASGERGAAYNEQFF
v_call: TRBV6-5; clone_size: -; j_call: TRBJ1-6; d_call: -; cdr3_nt: TGTGCCAGCAGCTCCTTTAATTCACCCCTCCACTTT; cdr3_aa: CASSSFNSPLHF
v_call: TRBV7-9; clone_size: -; j_call: TRBJ1-2; d_call: -; cdr3_nt: TGTGCCAGCAGCTTTAGTGGGGTATCGGTCTATGGCTACACCTTC; cdr3_aa: CASSFSGVSVYGYTF
v_call: TRBV29-1; clone_size: -; j_call: TRBJ2-3; d_call: TRBD2; cdr3_nt: TGCAGCGTTGGGAGAGGGCGGGAGGGGAGAACAGATACGCAGTATTTT; cdr3_aa: CSVGRGREGRTDTQYF
v_call: TRBV27; clone_size: -; j_call: TRBJ2-3; d_call: -; cdr3_nt: TGTGCCAGCAGTAGACGTAGTTACACAGATACGCAGTATTTT; cdr3_aa: CASSRRSYTDTQYF
v_call: TRBV25-1; clone_size: -; j_call: TRBJ2-1; d_call: -; cdr3_nt: TGTGCCAGCAGTGTGTCCTTTGGCTCCTACAATGAGCAGTTCTTC; cdr3_aa: CASSVSFGSYNEQFF
v_call: TRBV5-1; clone_size: -; j_call: TRBJ2-1; d_call: TRBD2; cdr3_nt: TGCGCCAGCAGCCTACCACTAGCGGGAGGGGTGTTGGATGAGCAGTTCTTC; cdr3_aa: CASSLPLAGGVLDEQFF
v_call: TRBV19; clone_size: -; j_call: TRBJ1-2; d_call: -; cdr3_nt: TGTGCCAGTAGTACCATAAGACAGGACAGAGATGGCTACACCTTC; cdr3_aa: CASSTIRQDRDGYTF
v_call: TRBV6-5; clone_size: -; j_call: TRBJ1-2; d_call: TRBD1; cdr3_nt: TGTGCCAGCAGCCTCGGGACAGGGCAGGGCTACACCTTC; cdr3_aa: CASSLGTGQGYTF
v_call: TRBV7-2; clone_size: -; j_call: TRBJ2-7; d_call: -; cdr3_nt: TGTGCCAGCAGCAGTGCGGGGGCGAGACACTACGAGCAGTACTTC; cdr3_aa: CASSSAGARHYEQYF
v_call: TRBV7-3; clone_size: few; j_call: TRBJ1-1; d_call: -; cdr3_nt: TGTGCCAGCAGCTTAACGGCAGGGAACACTGAAGCTTTCTTT; cdr3_aa: CASSLTAGNTEAFF
v_call: TRBV7-2; clone_size: -; j_call: TRBJ2-7; d_call: TRBD2; cdr3_nt: TGTGCCAGCAGCCCCGCGGTAGCGGGGTTGAAAACCCACGAGCAGTACTTC; cdr3_aa: CASSPAVAGLKTHEQYF
v_call: TRBV28; clone_size: few; j_call: TRBJ1-1; d_call: -; cdr3_nt: TGTGCCAGCAGTTTACCCCAGGGGCGGGGGAACACTGAAGCTTTCTTT; cdr3_aa: CASSLPQGRGNTEAFF
v_call: TRBV12-1; clone_size: -; j_call: TRBJ2-1; d_call: -; cdr3_nt: TGTGCCAGCAGCTGCACTAGCGGATACAATGAGCAGTTCTTC; cdr3_aa: CASSCTSGYNEQFF
v_call: TRBV3-1/TRBV3-2; clone_size: few; j_call: TRBJ2-2; d_call: TRBD2; cdr3_nt: TGTGCCAGCAGCCCCGGCCTAGGGAGGGGAGCGAACACCGGGGAGCTGTTTTTT; cdr3_aa: CASSPGLGRGANTGELFF
v_call: TRBV7-8; clone_size: -; j_call: TRBJ2-2; d_call: -; cdr3_nt: TGTGCCAGCAGCCTCCGAGCTCGCCCGAACACCGGGGAGCTGTTTTTT; cdr3_aa: CASSLRARPNTGELFF
v_call: TRBV5-4; clone_size: -; j_call: TRBJ2-3; d_call: TRBD2; cdr3_nt: TGTGCCAGCAGCTTGGGCGGGAGGGCAGCAGATACGCAGTATTTT; cdr3_aa: CASSLGGRAADTQYF
v_call: TRBV11-3; clone_size: -; j_call: TRBJ2-7; d_call: TRBD1; cdr3_nt: TGTGCCAGCAGCTGGGACAGGGAATACGAGCAGTACTTC; cdr3_aa: CASSWDREYEQYF
v_call: TRBV19; clone_size: -; j_call: TRBJ1-5; d_call: TRBD1; cdr3_nt: TGTGCCAGTAGTATAACAGGGGGTGGCAATCAGCCCCAGCATTTT; cdr3_aa: CASSITGGGNQPQHF
v_call: TRBV28; clone_size: -; j_call: TRBJ1-2; d_call: -; cdr3_nt: TGTGCCAGCAGTTTATTAGGGTTTCTCGGCTACACCTTC; cdr3_aa: CASSLLGFLGYTF
v_call: TRBV13; clone_size: -; j_call: TRBJ1-6; d_call: TRBD1; cdr3_nt: TGTGCCAGCGGGGGACAGGGGAAGAACAATTCACCCCTCCACTTT; cdr3_aa: CASGGQGKNNSPLHF
v_call: TRBV4-3; clone_size: -; j_call: TRBJ2-6; d_call: -; cdr3_nt: TGCGCCAGCAGCCAAGATACCGGGGCTGGGGCCAACGTCCTGACTTTC; cdr3_aa: CASSQDTGAGANVLTF
v_call: TRBV4-1; clone_size: -; j_call: TRBJ2-7; d_call: TRBD2; cdr3_nt: TGCGCCAGCAGCCCCTCCACCCTAGCGGGAGTTACAGGTGGGCAGTACTTC; cdr3_aa: CASSPSTLAGVTGGQYF
v_call: TRBV5-4; clone_size: -; j_call: TRBJ2-5; d_call: TRBD2; cdr3_nt: TGTGCCAGCAGCTTTGGACTAGCGGGAGCTACGGGGCGGGAGACCCAGTACTTC; cdr3_aa: CASSFGLAGATGRETQYF
v_call: TRBV5-8; clone_size: -; j_call: TRBJ1-2; d_call: -; cdr3_nt: TGTGCCAGCAGCTTCGGGATGTATGGCTACACCTTC; cdr3_aa: CASSFGMYGYTF
v_call: TRBV7-9; clone_size: -; j_call: TRBJ1-3; d_call: -; cdr3_nt: TGTGCCAGCAGCATGGCGGGGGCTGGAAACACCATATATTTT; cdr3_aa: CASSMAGAGNTIYF
v_call: TRBV2; clone_size: -; j_call: TRBJ2-3; d_call: -; cdr3_nt: TGTGCCAGCAGTGACCGGTCCACAGATACGCAGTATTTT; cdr3_aa: CASSDRSTDTQYF
v_call: TRBV2; clone_size: -; j_call: TRBJ1-6; d_call: -; cdr3_nt: TGTGCCAGCAGTGAGCCCCCGTCACCCCTCCACTTT; cdr3_aa: CASSEPPSPLHF
v_call: TRBV19; clone_size: -; j_call: TRBJ1-1; d_call: -; cdr3_nt: TGTGCCAGTAGTTCGAATGACAGGTATGGGAATGGGCCTTTCTTT; cdr3_aa: CASSSNDRYGNGPFF
v_call: TRBV5-1; clone_size: -; j_call: TRBJ2-2; d_call: -; cdr3_nt: TGCGCCAGCTCCCCAGGACACCCGAACACCGGGGAGCTGTTTTTT; cdr3_aa: CASSPGHPNTGELFF
v_call: TRBV10-1; clone_size: -; j_call: TRBJ2-6; d_call: TRBD1; cdr3_nt: TGCGCCAGCAGTGAGTCACTCCGGGACAGGGGGCCAGAATTCACATCTGGGGCCAACGTCCTGACTTTC; cdr3_aa: CASSESLRDRGPEFTSGANVLTF
v_call: TRBV7-3; clone_size: -; j_call: TRBJ2-6; d_call: -; cdr3_nt: TGTGCCAGCAGCTTAACCGGGCTCGGGGCCAACGTCCTGACTTTC; cdr3_aa: CASSLTGLGANVLTF
v_call: TRBV19; clone_size: -; j_call: TRBJ1-1; d_call: -; cdr3_nt: TGTGCCAGTACTGAGACAGGAGTATTGAACACTGAAGCTTTCTTT; cdr3_aa: CASTETGVLNTEAFF
v_call: TRBV11-3; clone_size: -; j_call: TRBJ2-7; d_call: -; cdr3_nt: TGTGCCAGCAGCTCAAAGGCGGGGTCCTACGAGCAGTACTTC; cdr3_aa: CASSSKAGSYEQYF
v_call: TRBV6-6; clone_size: -; j_call: TRBJ2-1; d_call: -; cdr3_nt: TGTGCCAGCAGCCTAAGACCTGGAGATGAACAGTTCTTC; cdr3_aa: CASSLRPGDEQFF
v_call: TRBV6-1; clone_size: -; j_call: TRBJ1-1; d_call: -; cdr3_nt: TGTGCCAGCAGTGATGGGGCAGGGACTAAAGCTTTCTTT; cdr3_aa: CASSDGAGTKAFF
v_call: TRBV19; clone_size: -; j_call: TRBJ1-6; d_call: -; cdr3_nt: TGTGCCAGTAGACTTTTGGACAGTAATTCACCCCTCCACTTT; cdr3_aa: CASRLLDSNSPLHF
v_call: TRBV9; clone_size: -; j_call: TRBJ2-3; d_call: -; cdr3_nt: TGTGCCAGCAGCGTCGGACAGTTAACAGATACGCAGTATTTT; cdr3_aa: CASSVGQLTDTQYF
v_call: TRBV5-1; clone_size: -; j_call: TRBJ1-5; d_call: -; cdr3_nt: TGCGCCAGCAGCTTGGACGGGGTCGGCAATCAGCCCCAGCATTTT; cdr3_aa: CASSLDGVGNQPQHF